This entry lists 21 T cell receptor beta chains sequenced from one sample in a study of blood T cell repertoires in COVID-19. The table came from immunoSEQ multiplex PCR; TCRdb's copy has only in-frame clones and leaves some out. In the table there are 90,000 to 95,000 clones, around 89% of which are singletons. Input material: peripheral blood. The receptors were sampled from a woman older than 75 with active COVID-19.

The rearrangement links TRBV2 to TRBJ2-7; tentative D call: TRBD1 (6 bases). The V end was cut by 4 bases, the J end by 6 bases, with 19 bases between. In germline, CDR1 is SNHLY, CDR2 FYNNEI. The CDR3 sequence is 15 residues long. For the CDR3, the DNA is TGTGCCAGCAGTGTTAAGCGGCAGGGGTATGGCGAGCAGTACTTC. Its translation: CASSVKRQGYGEQYF.

The V call is TRBV3-1 (or the pseudogene TRBV3-2), the J call TRBJ2-3; TRBD2 matches 13 bases. Germline CDR1 and CDR2: LGHDT and YNNKEL (reference sequence). The J segment lost 4 bases and the V segment lost 4 bases, leaving 14 bases of the junction unmatched. CDR3 length: 19 amino acids. DNA for the CDR3: TGTGCCAGCAGCCGAGGACTAGCGGGAGTTAGGTCAGGGGCAGATACGCAGTATTTT. Translating it yields CASSRGLAGVRSGADTQYF.

The chain uses TRBV28 and TRBJ2-1; TRBD2 agrees at 10 bases. V was clipped by 3 bases and J by 6 bases; unmatched bases: 5. CDR3 size: 15 residues. Germline V lookup: CDR1 MDHEN, CDR2 SYDVKM. The CDR3, as DNA: TGTGCCAGCAGTTTGGCACTAGCGGGATCCAATGAGCAGTTCTTC. This sequence encodes CASSLALAGSNEQFF.

This clone came up once. The rearrangement uses TRBV24-1 and TRBJ2-2; TRBD1 agrees at 11 bases. CDR3 length: 16 amino acids. Germline values: CDR1 KGHDR, CDR2 SFDVKD. Losses at the gene ends were 4 bases for V and 4 bases for J; bases not matched to a gene: 4. CDR3 protein: CATSDPGTGGTGELFF. The CDR3 DNA follows: TGTGCCACCAGTGACCCCGGGACAGGGGGCACCGGGGAGCTGTTTTTT.

This clone appeared once. The chain employs TRBV27 and TRBJ2-2; D remains ambiguous. The germline V and J ends were trimmed by 5 bases and 7 bases, with 20 bases remaining between them. The CDR3 has 16 amino acids. Germline V CDR1 and CDR2: MNHEY, SMNVEV (reference sequence). CDR3 region: CASSPWVSLAVGELFF. The DNA for the CDR3 is TGTGCCAGCAGTCCCTGGGTCTCCCTCGCGGTCGGGGAGCTGTTTTTT.

The CDR3 is CASSKERGYSNQPQHF. As DNA, the CDR3 is TGTGCCAGCAGCAAAGAGCGGGGATATAGCAATCAGCCCCAGCATTTT. This chain connects TRBV21-1 to TRBJ1-5. TRBV21-1 is labeled a pseudogene. This CDR3 has 16 residues.

The genes are TRBV29-1 and TRBJ2-5, with no clear D. Per the germline V gene, CDR1 is SQVTM and CDR2 is ANQGSEA. The ends were cut back, 4 bases at V and 5 bases at J, with 11 bases in the middle. The CDR3 consists of 12 residues. CDR3: CSVAPLRETQYF. The CDR3 DNA reads as TGCAGCGTTGCCCCGCTCAGGGAGACCCAGTACTTC.

V gene TRBV3-1 (or the pseudogene TRBV3-2) combines with J gene TRBJ2-3; TRBD2 is a possible D gene (5 bases). Germline V gene sequence: CDR1 LGHDT, CDR2 YNNKEL (reference sequence). The CDR3 contains 14 residues. The V end was cut by 2 bases, the J end by 4 bases, with 10 bases between. CDR3 DNA sequence: TGTGCCAGCAGCCAACAACTAGGGTCAGATACGCAGTATTTT. It encodes CASSQQLGSDTQYF.

V usage is TRBV11-2 and J usage is TRBJ1-1; D is ambiguous. Germline loops: CDR1 SGHAT, CDR2 FQNNGV. The ends were cut back, 5 bases at V and 0 bases at J, with 10 bases in the middle. The CDR3 has 14 amino acids. The DNA for the CDR3 is TGTGCCAGCAGCCCCGCGGGGATGAACACTGAAGCTTTCTTT. As protein: CASSPAGMNTEAFF.

This chain connects TRBV19 to TRBJ2-5; 8 nucleotides align to TRBD1. CDR3 length equals 12 residues. The trim removed 8 bases at V and 4 bases at J, leaving 3 bases unmatched. The germline CDR1 and CDR2 sequences are LNHDA and SQIVND (reference sequence). CDR3 protein: CASQGAGETQYF. The CDR3 DNA follows: TGTGCCAGTCAGGGGGCGGGAGAGACCCAGTACTTC. Using reference TRBV19 and TRBJ2-5 for the parts outside the CDR3, the full variable domain is DGGITQSPKYLFRKEGQNVTLSCEQNLNHDAMYWYRQDPGQGLRLIYYSQIVNDFQKGDIAEGYSVSREKKESFPLTVTSAQKNPTAFYLCASQGAGETQYFGPGTRLLVL.

V usage is TRBV6-4 and J usage is TRBJ2-3, with D maybe TRBD2 (5 bases). The CDR3 contains 13 residues. Looked up from germline, CDR1 is MRHNA and CDR2 is SNTAGT. With 8 bases removed from V and 4 bases from J, the gap between germline ends came to 13 bases. CDR3 bases: TGTGCCAGCGGACTTGGCGGTCCAGATACGCAGTATTTT. Translation gives CASGLGGPDTQYF.

V is TRBV28 and J is TRBJ1-5; tentative D call: TRBD1 (5 bases). CDR1 and CDR2 (germline): MDHEN, SYDVKM. This CDR3 contains 15 residues. V shed 6 bases and J shed 0 bases, with 12 bases lying between them. CDR3 amino acids: CASSWGGASNQPQHF. The DNA for the CDR3 is TGTGCCAGCAGCTGGGGCGGGGCTAGCAATCAGCCCCAGCATTTT.

This clone was observed a few times. The chain's CDR3 is CASRPDRTNNEQFF. The CDR3 coding sequence is TGTGCCAGCCGACCGGACAGGACCAACAATGAGCAGTTCTTC. The V gene is TRBV27, the J gene TRBJ2-1; 7 bases are shared with TRBD1. The trim removed 8 bases at V and 5 bases at J, leaving 9 bases unmatched. This CDR3 contains 14 residues. Germline values: CDR1 MNHEY, CDR2 SMNVEV (reference sequence).

This chain links TRBV7-2 with TRBJ1-2; 12 nucleotides match TRBD1. The CDR3 runs 15 residues. Germline V gene data show CDR1 as SGHTA and CDR2 as FQGNSA. Germline trimming cut 5 bases from V and 6 bases from J; bases unmatched to any gene: 7. CDR3 loop: CASSAWDRGRDGYTF. CDR3 coding DNA: TGTGCCAGCAGCGCATGGGACAGGGGGCGCGATGGCTACACCTTC.

This clone was seen a few times. The rearrangement joins TRBV5-6 to TRBJ2-5, with 8 bases that match TRBD1. CDR3 length: 15 residues. Germline V lookup: CDR1 SGHDT, CDR2 YYEEEE. V was clipped by 0 bases and J by 5 bases; unmatched bases: 6. CDR3 residues: CASSLVSGGVETQYF. DNA of the CDR3: TGTGCCAGCAGCTTGGTCTCAGGGGGCGTCGAGACCCAGTACTTC.

The rearrangement uses TRBV6-2 or TRBV6-3 and TRBJ1-2; maybe TRBD1 (6 bases). Germline V gene lookup returns CDR1 MNHEY and CDR2 SVGEGT. The CDR3 sequence is 17 residues long. Deletions cut 5 bases from V and 2 bases from J, with 21 bases between. Written as DNA, the CDR3 is TGTGCCAGCAGTCAGGGGACCCAGGGATGGCGGAACTATGGCTACACCTTC. This sequence encodes CASSQGTQGWRNYGYTF.

This chain uses TRBV5-5 with TRBJ2-7; 7 bases map to TRBD2. The length of the CDR3 is 14 residues. Germline V gene data show CDR1 as SGHKS and CDR2 as YYEKEE (reference sequence). V shed 2 bases and J 1 base; nucleotides not matched to a gene: 3. CDR3 nucleotides: TGTGCCAGCAGCTTCAGCGGGAATTCCTACGAGCAGTACTTC. Translation gives CASSFSGNSYEQYF.

Here the CDR3 DNA reads TGTGCCTGGACGATGGACAGGGGCTATGGCTACACCTTC. Its translation is CAWTMDRGYGYTF. The chain employs TRBV30 and TRBJ1-2; 9 positions match TRBD1. The V gene's germline CDR1 is GTSNPN and CDR2 SVGIG (reference sequence). The CDR3 has 13 amino acids. J lost 4 bases, V lost 4 bases, and 4 bases had no gene match.

The chain recombines TRBV18 with TRBJ2-3; 13 bases are shared with TRBD2. V shed 6 bases and J 5 bases; nucleotides not matched to a gene: 5. The CDR3 runs 15 residues. CDR1 is KGHSH and CDR2 is LQKENI in the germline V gene. In DNA, the CDR3 is TGTGCCAGCTCGGCCGGGACTAGCGGGATAGATACGCAGTATTTT. Translated: CASSAGTSGIDTQYF.

Only one count was recorded for this clone. This chain links TRBV6-2 or TRBV6-3 with TRBJ2-7, with D possibly TRBD1 on 6 matching bases. Trimming pared 4 bases from V and 2 bases from J, leaving 6 bases between. CDR1 is MNHEY and CDR2 is SVGEGT in the germline V gene. CDR3 length: 12 residues. CDR3 loop: CASSSGAYEQYF. As DNA, the CDR3 is TGTGCCAGCAGTTCAGGGGCCTACGAGCAGTACTTC.

This clone was picked up one time. The CDR3 nucleotides are TGTGCCAGCAGCTTGGAACAGGGAAATTCACCCCTCCACTTT. This gives the protein CASSLEQGNSPLHF. The rearrangement links TRBV5-6 to TRBJ1-6, with D perhaps matching TRBD1 (6 bases). V gave up 0 bases and J gave up 7 bases, with 8 bases separating them. This CDR3 region has 14 residues. Germline V gene lookup returns CDR1 SGHDT and CDR2 YYEEEE.